The entry that follows covers one T cell receptor (beta chain) sequence. Its antigen is not identified. The record originates from a study of neurological immune-mediated disorders. Broader study findings: No CDR3 amino acid sequences were shared by expanded clones across subjects, suggesting private repertoires in all groups. Patients with HTLV-1-associated myelopathy had the highest level of TCR clonal expansion, whereas patients with multiple sclerosis had the lowest level, falling beneath the level found in healthy controls.

CD4+ or CD8+ T cells at a count of about 1 million served as input for the sorted libraries. With 10-nucleotide random UMIs, 5'RACE was used to make the cDNA. MiXCR, applied by TCRdb to the 5' RACE reads, yields one record per CDR3 protein. The sample consists of roughly 30,000 distinct CDR3 sequences, approximately 24% of them appearing once. Per germline, CDR1 SGHRS and CDR2 YFSETQ. The CDR3 loop spans 12 amino acids. Trimming took off 5 bases at V and 6 bases at J, with 8 bases between the two ends. The rearrangement joins TRBV5-1 to TRBJ2-2, with D unclear. The sequence was collected from a man aged 45-65 years with HTLV-1-associated myelopathy (HAM/TSP). Sequencing was done on a sample of CD4+ T cells from blood. The CDR3 region has the DNA TGCGCCAGCAGTCACGTAGCCGGGGAGCTGTTTTTT. The encoded protein is CASSHVAGELFF.